The 25 T cell receptor beta chains presented below share a single source sample, sequenced in a study of regulatory T cells in long-lasting Graves disease. iRepertoire HTBI primers and Arm-PCR of CDR3 regions built TCR beta libraries. TCRdb independently ran MiXCR on the multiplex PCR reads; one entry per CDR3 protein. The sample has about 620,000 distinct CDR3 sequences; 15% to 20% are singletons. Documented time point: newly diagnosed GD, antithyroid drugs for less than 3 months. Isolated PBMC RNA provided the starting material for the TCR library. These data are also associated with another study on T cells in Graves' hyperthyroidism and ophthalmopathy.

The sequencing here drew on peripheral blood mononuclear cells (PBMCs), taken at new diagnosis, from a patient treated with antithyroid drugs. These receptors all come from a woman aged 25 to 39 with Graves disease.

The rearrangement links TRBV9 to TRBJ1-2; a weak D match, TRBD1 (5 bases). Trimming pared 4 bases from V and 3 bases from J, leaving 13 bases between. Per the germline V gene, CDR1 is SGDLS and CDR2 is YYNGEE. The length of the CDR3 is 14 residues. As DNA, the CDR3 is TGTGCCAGCAGCTTCAGACCGGGGGACTATGGCTACACCTTC. It codes for CASSFRPGDYGYTF.

The gene calls are TRBV6-1 and TRBJ1-6; TRBD1 aligns across 7 bases. This CDR3 region has 14 residues. V shed 6 bases, J shed 6 bases, and the junction held 5 bases outside the gene matches. Germline CDR1 is MNHNS and CDR2 is SASEGT. The CDR3 protein is CASREGAANSPLHF. CDR3 nucleotides: TGTGCCAGCAGAGAGGGGGCAGCTAATTCACCCCTCCACTTT.

This clonotype has ten or more counts. This sequence joins TRBV5-5 and TRBJ1-5, with D unresolved. The V gene's germline CDR1 is SGHKS and CDR2 YYEKEE (reference sequence). The germline V and J ends were trimmed by 3 bases and 1 base, with 17 bases remaining between them. The CDR3 totals 17 residues. The CDR3 loop reads CASSSRASGWSNQPQHF. For the CDR3, the DNA is TGTGCCAGCAGCTCGAGGGCTTCCGGTTGGAGCAATCAGCCCCAGCATTTT.

Many counts were recorded for this clonotype. This chain links TRBV3-1 with TRBJ2-7, with a weak D call TRBD1 (6 bases). Trimming stripped 8 bases from V and 5 bases from J, with 10 bases between. The CDR3 spans 11 residues. Looked up from germline, CDR1 is LGHDT and CDR2 is YNNKEL (reference sequence). In DNA, the CDR3 is TGTGCCAGCTCACAGGGAAACGAGCAGTACTTC. Translation gives CASSQGNEQYF.

This chain joins TRBV20-1 and TRBJ2-7; TRBD1 is a possible D gene (6 bases). The CDR3 extends over 11 amino acids. The V and J ends lost 8 bases and 7 bases respectively, with 15 bases between them. CDR1 DFQATT and CDR2 SNEGSKA come from the germline V gene (reference sequence). Here the CDR3 reads CSTLKQGEQYF. For the CDR3, the DNA is TGCAGTACCCTAAAACAGGGTGAGCAGTACTTC.

The rearrangement joins TRBV30 to TRBJ2-2, with D possibly TRBD2 on 6 matching bases. The CDR3 runs to 15 residues. The germline V gene encodes CDR1 GTSNPN and CDR2 SVGIG (reference sequence). Trimming left V 1 base short and J 4 bases short, with 13 bases between. DNA for the CDR3: TGTGCCTGGAGTGGTCGGGAGCGGACCACCGGGGAGCTGTTTTTT. Protein: CAWSGRERTTGELFF.

The V and J genes are TRBV6-2 or TRBV6-3 and TRBJ2-7, with D possibly matching TRBD1 (6 bases). The CDR3 consists of 14 residues. Per germline, CDR1 MNHEY and CDR2 SVGEGT. The ends were cut back, 0 bases at V and 4 bases at J, with 10 bases in the middle. The CDR3 region has the DNA TGTGCCAGCAGTTACTCGCGGACAGCATACGAGCAGTACTTC. It specifies CASSYSRTAYEQYF.

This clonotype was recorded at least ten times. This rearrangement joins TRBV6-1 to TRBJ2-1, with TRBD1 identical over 9 bases. The CDR3 extends over 17 amino acids. V was pared by 8 bases and J by 4 bases, with 15 bases of the junction left unmatched. The V gene's germline CDR1 is MNHNS and CDR2 SASEGT. The CDR3: CASLSDRGSAGYNEQFF. The CDR3 DNA follows: TGTGCCAGCCTCTCGGACAGGGGTTCAGCGGGATACAATGAGCAGTTCTTC.

This clonotype was found a few times. The V and J genes are TRBV5-6 and TRBJ2-4; D is possibly TRBD2 (6 bases). Germline V gene data show CDR1 as SGHDT and CDR2 as YYEEEE. The CDR3 extends over 15 amino acids. With 4 bases removed from V and 7 bases from J, the gap between germline ends came to 18 bases. The CDR3, as DNA: TGTGCCAGCAGCCCGCCGGGCGGGGTGAACAACATTCAGTACTTC. Translating gives CASSPPGGVNNIQYF.

This clonotype was detected a few times. Here the CDR3 reads CASGLILGTGTGELFF. The CDR3 bases are TGTGCTAGTGGTTTGATCCTCGGGACAGGGACCGGGGAGCTGTTTTTT. The chain couples TRBV12-5 to TRBJ2-2; 9 nucleotides match TRBD1. With 2 bases clipped from V and 5 bases from J, the junction kept 6 bases outside the gene matches. CDR1 LGHNT and CDR2 FRNRAP come from the germline V gene. The CDR3 extends over 16 amino acids.

This clonotype was seen a few times. The V and J genes are TRBV18 and TRBJ2-3; D may be TRBD1 or TRBD2 (5 bases each). Looked up from germline, CDR1 is KGHSH and CDR2 is LQKENI. The CDR3 spans 15 residues. V was trimmed by 4 bases and J by 1 base, leaving 12 bases between them. The CDR3 spells CASSQSRGGTDTQYF. DNA of the CDR3: TGTGCCAGCTCACAAAGTCGAGGGGGCACAGATACGCAGTATTTT.

This clonotype was observed a few times. V gene TRBV5-1 combines with J gene TRBJ2-1; 8 bases are a match to TRBD2. Trimming at V came to 5 bases and at J to 6 bases, leaving 10 bases not matched to a gene. This CDR3 is 15 amino acids long. Per the germline V gene, CDR1 is SGHRS and CDR2 is YFSETQ. CDR3 sequence: CASSFREGSFNEQFF. DNA of the CDR3: TGCGCCAGCAGTTTCCGGGAGGGAAGTTTCAATGAGCAGTTCTTC.

This chain uses TRBV11-2 with TRBJ1-5; possibly TRBD1 for D (6 bases). CDR1 and CDR2 from the germline V gene are SGHAT and FQNNGV. The CDR3 spans 16 residues. Trimming shortened V by 1 base and J by 4 bases, and 14 bases separated the two germline ends. Here the CDR3 reads CASSLVEGGLNQPQHF. CDR3 nucleotide sequence: TGTGCCAGCAGCTTAGTAGAGGGGGGGCTAAATCAGCCCCAGCATTTT.

The table lists this clonotype with many counts. The chain joins TRBV27 to TRBJ2-5; D not certain. V lost 9 bases and J lost 5, with 13 bases in between. Germline values: CDR1 MNHEY, CDR2 SMNVEV (reference sequence). The CDR3 runs to 12 residues. The CDR3 protein is CARGTLEETQYF. CDR3 in DNA: TGTGCCAGGGGTACCCTCGAGGAGACCCAGTACTTC.

With regard to this clonotype: It may be a read error: a sequence one base away is much more abundant. The rearrangement uses TRBV2 and TRBJ1-5; weak D call: TRBD1 (5 bases). Germline CDR1 is SNHLY and CDR2 is FYNNEI. The CDR3 extends over 14 amino acids. In DNA, the CDR3 is TGTGCCAGCAGTGAAGGCCAGGGCGGCCAGCCCCGGCATTTT. It is translated as CASSEGQGGQPRHF.

This chain links TRBV3-1 with TRBJ2-3; the D gene is possibly TRBD2 (6 bases). The CDR3 runs to 15 residues. V lost 0 bases to trimming and J lost 0 bases, with 7 bases between them. Germline values: CDR1 LGHDT, CDR2 YNNKEL (reference sequence). CDR3 amino acids: CASSQESGSTDTQYF. The CDR3 DNA is TGTGCCAGCAGCCAAGAGAGCGGGAGCACAGATACGCAGTATTTT.

The J gene is TRBJ2-5, the V gene TRBV3-1; 7 nucleotides agree with TRBD1. In germline, CDR1 is LGHDT, CDR2 YNNKEL (reference sequence). The CDR3 has 12 residues. The J segment lost 5 bases and the V segment lost 6 bases, leaving 3 bases of the junction unmatched. CDR3 amino acids: CASRQGVETQYF. DNA of the CDR3: TGTGCCAGCAGGCAGGGGGTCGAGACCCAGTACTTC.

This clonotype came up many times. The chain is built from TRBV29-1 and TRBJ1-1, with D hard to call. The germline V and J ends were trimmed by 4 bases and 13 bases, with 19 bases remaining between them. Germline CDR1 is SQVTM and CDR2 is ANQGSEA. This CDR3 is built from 12 residues. The CDR3 loop reads CSVAPTPAKGFF. The CDR3 bases are TGCAGCGTTGCGCCAACCCCCGCAAAGGGTTTCTTT.

The chain couples TRBV27 to TRBJ2-1; perhaps TRBD1 as D (5 bases). The CDR3 spans 18 residues. V was trimmed by 0 bases and J by 0 bases, leaving 15 bases between them. Germline CDR1 and CDR2: MNHEY and SMNVEV (reference sequence). The DNA for the CDR3 is TGTGCCAGCAGTTTATCGATACAGGCCCGGAGCTCCTACAATGAGCAGTTCTTC. Translation gives CASSLSIQARSSYNEQFF.

In this sample, this clonotype turned up a few times. This chain uses TRBV30 with TRBJ1-5; no firm D call. Trimming left V 3 bases short and J 0 bases short, with 9 bases between. Germline CDR1 GTSNPN, CDR2 SVGIG (reference sequence). This CDR3 spans 14 amino acids. The CDR3 DNA follows: TGTGCCTGGAGCAGGACCTATAGCAATCAGCCCCAGCATTTT. It translates to CAWSRTYSNQPQHF.

This clonotype was observed a handful of times. This rearrangement joins TRBV27 to TRBJ2-7; D perhaps matches TRBD1 (6 bases). CDR1 and CDR2 from the germline V gene are MNHEY and SMNVEV (reference sequence). The CDR3 is 15 amino acids. V gave up 5 bases and J gave up 0 bases, with 14 bases separating them. CDR3 sequence reads: CASSERLGGSYEQYF. The CDR3 coding sequence is TGTGCCAGCAGTGAACGCTTAGGGGGCTCCTACGAGCAGTACTTC.

This clonotype turned up a few times. The chain is built from TRBV7-9 and TRBJ2-6; 8 bases are shared with TRBD1. Germline CDR1 is SEHNR and CDR2 is FQNEAQ (reference sequence). V lost 8 bases to trimming and J lost 0 bases; unmatched junction nucleotides: 9. The CDR3 runs 17 residues. The CDR3 coding sequence is TGTGCCAGCCGGAACCAGGGGGCCCACTCTGGGGCCAACGTCCTGACTTTC. This encodes CASRNQGAHSGANVLTF.

This clonotype occurred many times. The chain couples TRBV6-1 to TRBJ1-5, with D possibly being TRBD1 (6 bases). The CDR3 loop spans 12 amino acids. Trimming cost V 7 bases and J 7 bases, with 11 bases left between them. The germline CDR1 and CDR2 sequences are MNHNS and SASEGT. The CDR3 bases are TGTGCCAGCAACGAGGGGGGACAGCCCCAGCATTTT. This gives the protein CASNEGGQPQHF.

This chain links TRBV28 with TRBJ2-7; 9 positions match TRBD1. The germline gives CDR1 MDHEN, CDR2 SYDVKM. This CDR3 region has 15 residues. Unmatched junction bases numbered 11, after V lost 8 bases and J lost 3 bases. In DNA, the CDR3 is TGTGCCAGCCGCGGTCAGGGACAGGGACTCTACGAGCAGTACTTC. The encoded protein is CASRGQGQGLYEQYF.

This clonotype has ten or more counts. V and J are TRBV6-9 and TRBJ1-2, with D unclear. V shed 4 bases and J shed 4 bases, with 7 bases lying between them. Germline lookup yields CDR1 MNHGY and CDR2 SVAAGI. This CDR3 contains 12 residues. The DNA for the CDR3 is TGTGCCAGCAGTTCCATAGGCTATGGCTACACCTTC. It codes for CASSSIGYGYTF.